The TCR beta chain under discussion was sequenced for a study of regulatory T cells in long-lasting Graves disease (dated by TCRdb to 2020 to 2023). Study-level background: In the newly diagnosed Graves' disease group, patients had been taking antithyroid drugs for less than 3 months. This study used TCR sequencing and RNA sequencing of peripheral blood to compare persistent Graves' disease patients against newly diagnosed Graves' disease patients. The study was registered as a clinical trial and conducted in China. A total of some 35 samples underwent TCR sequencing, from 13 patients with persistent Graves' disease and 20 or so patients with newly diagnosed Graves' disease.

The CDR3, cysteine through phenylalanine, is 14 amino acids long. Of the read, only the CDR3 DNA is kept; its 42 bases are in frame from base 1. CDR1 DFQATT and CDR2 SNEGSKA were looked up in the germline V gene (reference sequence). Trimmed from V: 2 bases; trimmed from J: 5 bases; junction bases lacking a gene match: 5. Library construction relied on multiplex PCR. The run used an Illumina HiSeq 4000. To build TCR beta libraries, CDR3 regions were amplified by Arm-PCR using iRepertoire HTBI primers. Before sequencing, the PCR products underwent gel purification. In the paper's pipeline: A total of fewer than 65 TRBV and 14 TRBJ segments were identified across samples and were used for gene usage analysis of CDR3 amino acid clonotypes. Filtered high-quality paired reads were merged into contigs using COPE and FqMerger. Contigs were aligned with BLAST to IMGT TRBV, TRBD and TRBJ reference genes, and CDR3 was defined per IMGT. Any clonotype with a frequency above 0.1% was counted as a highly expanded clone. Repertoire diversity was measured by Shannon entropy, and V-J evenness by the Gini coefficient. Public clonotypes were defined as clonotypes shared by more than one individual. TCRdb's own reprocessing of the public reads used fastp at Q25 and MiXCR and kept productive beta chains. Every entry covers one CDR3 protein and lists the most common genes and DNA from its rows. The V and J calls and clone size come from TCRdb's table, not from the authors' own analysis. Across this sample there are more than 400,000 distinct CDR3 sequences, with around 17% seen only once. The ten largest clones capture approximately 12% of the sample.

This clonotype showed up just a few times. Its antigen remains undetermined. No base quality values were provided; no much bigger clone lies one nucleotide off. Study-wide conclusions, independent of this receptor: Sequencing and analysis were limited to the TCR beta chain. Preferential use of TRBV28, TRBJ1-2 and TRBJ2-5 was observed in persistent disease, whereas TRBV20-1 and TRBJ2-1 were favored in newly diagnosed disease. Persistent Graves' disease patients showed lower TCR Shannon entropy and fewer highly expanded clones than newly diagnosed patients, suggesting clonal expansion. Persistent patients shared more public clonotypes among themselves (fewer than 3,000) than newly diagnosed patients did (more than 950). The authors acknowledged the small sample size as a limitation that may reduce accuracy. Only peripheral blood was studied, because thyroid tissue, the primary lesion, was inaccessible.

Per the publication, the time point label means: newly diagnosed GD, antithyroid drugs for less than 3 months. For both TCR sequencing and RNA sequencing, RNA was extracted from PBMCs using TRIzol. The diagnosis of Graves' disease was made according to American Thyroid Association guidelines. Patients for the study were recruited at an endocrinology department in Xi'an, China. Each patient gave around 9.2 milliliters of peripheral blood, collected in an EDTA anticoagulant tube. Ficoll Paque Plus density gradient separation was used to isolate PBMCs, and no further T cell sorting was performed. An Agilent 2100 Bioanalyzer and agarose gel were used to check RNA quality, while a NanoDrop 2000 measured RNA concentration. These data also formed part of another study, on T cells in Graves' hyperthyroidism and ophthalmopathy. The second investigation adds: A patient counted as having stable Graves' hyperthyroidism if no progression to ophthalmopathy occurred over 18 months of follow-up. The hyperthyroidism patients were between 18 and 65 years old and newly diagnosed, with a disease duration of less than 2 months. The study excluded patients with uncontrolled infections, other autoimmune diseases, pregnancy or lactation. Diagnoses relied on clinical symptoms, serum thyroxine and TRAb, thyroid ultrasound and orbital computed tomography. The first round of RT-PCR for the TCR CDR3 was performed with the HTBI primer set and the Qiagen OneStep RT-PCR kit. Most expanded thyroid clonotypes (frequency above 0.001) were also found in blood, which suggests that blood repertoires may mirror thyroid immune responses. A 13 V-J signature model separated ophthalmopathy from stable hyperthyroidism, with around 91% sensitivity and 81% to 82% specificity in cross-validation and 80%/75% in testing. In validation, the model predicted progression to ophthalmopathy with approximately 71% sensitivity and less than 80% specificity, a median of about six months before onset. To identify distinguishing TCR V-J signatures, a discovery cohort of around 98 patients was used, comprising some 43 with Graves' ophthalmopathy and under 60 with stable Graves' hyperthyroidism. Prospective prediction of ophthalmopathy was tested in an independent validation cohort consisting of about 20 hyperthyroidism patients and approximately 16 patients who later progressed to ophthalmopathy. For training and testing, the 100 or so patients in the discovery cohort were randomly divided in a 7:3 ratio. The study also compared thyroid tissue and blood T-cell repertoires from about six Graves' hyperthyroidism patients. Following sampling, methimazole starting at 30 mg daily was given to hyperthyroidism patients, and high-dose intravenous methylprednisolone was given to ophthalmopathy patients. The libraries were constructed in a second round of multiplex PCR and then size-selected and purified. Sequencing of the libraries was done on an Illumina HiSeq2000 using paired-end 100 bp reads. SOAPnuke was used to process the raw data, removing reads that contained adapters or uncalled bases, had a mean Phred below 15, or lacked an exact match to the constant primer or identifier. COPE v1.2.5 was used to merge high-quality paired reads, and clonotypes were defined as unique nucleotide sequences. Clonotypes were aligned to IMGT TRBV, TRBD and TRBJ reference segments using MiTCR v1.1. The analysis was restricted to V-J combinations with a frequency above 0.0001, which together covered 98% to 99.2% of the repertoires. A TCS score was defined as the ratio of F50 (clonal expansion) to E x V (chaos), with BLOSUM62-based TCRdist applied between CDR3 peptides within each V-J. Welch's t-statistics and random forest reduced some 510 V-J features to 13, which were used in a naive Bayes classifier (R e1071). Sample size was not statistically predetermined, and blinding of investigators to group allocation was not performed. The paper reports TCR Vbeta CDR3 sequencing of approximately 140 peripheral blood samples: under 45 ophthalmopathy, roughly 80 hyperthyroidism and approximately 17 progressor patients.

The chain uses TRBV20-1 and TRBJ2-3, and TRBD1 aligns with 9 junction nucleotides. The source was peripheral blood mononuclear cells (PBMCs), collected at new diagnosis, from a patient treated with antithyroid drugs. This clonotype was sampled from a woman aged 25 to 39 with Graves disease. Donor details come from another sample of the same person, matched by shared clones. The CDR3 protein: CSARPGTGLDTQYF. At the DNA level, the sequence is TGCAGTGCTAGACCGGGGACAGGGTTAGATACGCAGTATTTT.